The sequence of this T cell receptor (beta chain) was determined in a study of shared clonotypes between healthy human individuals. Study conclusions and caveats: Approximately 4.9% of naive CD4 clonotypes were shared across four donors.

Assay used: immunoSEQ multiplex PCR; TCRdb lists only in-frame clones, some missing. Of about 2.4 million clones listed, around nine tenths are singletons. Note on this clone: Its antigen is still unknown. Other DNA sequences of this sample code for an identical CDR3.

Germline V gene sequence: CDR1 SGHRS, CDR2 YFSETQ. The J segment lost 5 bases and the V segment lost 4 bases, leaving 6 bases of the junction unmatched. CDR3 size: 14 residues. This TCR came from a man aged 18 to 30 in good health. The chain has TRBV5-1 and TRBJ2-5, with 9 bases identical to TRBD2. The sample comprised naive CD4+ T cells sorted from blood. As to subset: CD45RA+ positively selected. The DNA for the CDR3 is TGCGCCAGCAGCCTAGCGGGAAGAGGCGAGACCCAGTACTTC. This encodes CASSLAGRGETQYF.